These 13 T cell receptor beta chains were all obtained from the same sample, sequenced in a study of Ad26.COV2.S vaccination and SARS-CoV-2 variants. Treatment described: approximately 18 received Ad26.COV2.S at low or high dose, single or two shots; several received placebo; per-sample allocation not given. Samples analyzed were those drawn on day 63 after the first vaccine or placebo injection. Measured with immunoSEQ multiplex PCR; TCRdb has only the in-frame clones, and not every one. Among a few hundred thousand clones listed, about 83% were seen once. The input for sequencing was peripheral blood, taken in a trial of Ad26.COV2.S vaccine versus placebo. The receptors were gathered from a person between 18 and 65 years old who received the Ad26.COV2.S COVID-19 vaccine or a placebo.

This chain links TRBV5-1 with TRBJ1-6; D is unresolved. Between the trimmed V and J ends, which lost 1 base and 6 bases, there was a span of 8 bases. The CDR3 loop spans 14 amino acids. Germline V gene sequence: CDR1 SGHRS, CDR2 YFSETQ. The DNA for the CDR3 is TGCGCCAGCAGCTTGTACACTTCTAATTCACCCCTCCACTTT. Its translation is CASSLYTSNSPLHF.

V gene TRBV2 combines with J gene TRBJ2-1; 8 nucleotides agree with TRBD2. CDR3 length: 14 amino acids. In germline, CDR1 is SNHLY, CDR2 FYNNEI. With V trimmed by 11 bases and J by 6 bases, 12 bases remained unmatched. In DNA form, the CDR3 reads TGTGCCGTCCTTACGCGCGGGGGGAGCAATGAGCAGTTCTTC. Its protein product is CAVLTRGGSNEQFF.

The DNA for the CDR3 is TGTGCCAGCAGCTTAGCGGCTAGCGGGGTTGGGAATGAGCAGTTCTTC. Protein sequence: CASSLAASGVGNEQFF. The genes are TRBV7-2 and TRBJ2-1; 9 nucleotides agree with TRBD2. CDR1 is SGHTA and CDR2 is FQGNSA in the germline V gene. The CDR3 length is 16 residues. Trimming took 0 bases from V and 7 from J; bases not matched to a gene: 7.

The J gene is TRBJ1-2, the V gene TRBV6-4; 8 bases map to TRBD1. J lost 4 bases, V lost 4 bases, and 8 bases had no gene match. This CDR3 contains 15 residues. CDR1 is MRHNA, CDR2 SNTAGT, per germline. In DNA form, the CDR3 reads TGTGCCAGCAGTGCCGAACAGGGGGTGGGCTATGGCTACACCTTC. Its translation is CASSAEQGVGYGYTF.

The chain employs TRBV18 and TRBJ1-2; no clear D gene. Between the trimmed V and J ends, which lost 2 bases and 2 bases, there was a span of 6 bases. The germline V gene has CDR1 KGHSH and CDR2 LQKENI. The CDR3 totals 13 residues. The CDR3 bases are TGTGCCAGCTCACCAGGGCCAAACTATGGCTACACCTTC. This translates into CASSPGPNYGYTF.

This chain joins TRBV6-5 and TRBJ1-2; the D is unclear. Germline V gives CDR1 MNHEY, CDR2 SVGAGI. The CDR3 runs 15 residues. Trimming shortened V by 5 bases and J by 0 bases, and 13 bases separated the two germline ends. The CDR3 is CASSPGPIANYGYTF. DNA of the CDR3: TGTGCCAGCAGTCCCGGACCGATAGCTAACTATGGCTACACCTTC.

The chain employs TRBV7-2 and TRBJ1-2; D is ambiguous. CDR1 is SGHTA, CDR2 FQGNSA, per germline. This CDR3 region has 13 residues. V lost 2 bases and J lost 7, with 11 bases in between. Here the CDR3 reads CASSLSDVGGYTF. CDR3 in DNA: TGTGCCAGCAGCTTATCGGACGTCGGTGGCTACACCTTC.

CDR3 sequence (DNA): TGTGCCAGCTCATCGGAGCGGGGGGCATCCTACGAGCAGTACTTC. Translating it yields CASSSERGASYEQYF. The chain uses TRBV18 and TRBJ2-7; 9 bases map to TRBD2. This CDR3 has 15 residues. The J segment lost 1 base and the V segment lost 5 bases, leaving 6 bases of the junction unmatched. Germline assignment: CDR1 KGHSH and CDR2 LQKENI.

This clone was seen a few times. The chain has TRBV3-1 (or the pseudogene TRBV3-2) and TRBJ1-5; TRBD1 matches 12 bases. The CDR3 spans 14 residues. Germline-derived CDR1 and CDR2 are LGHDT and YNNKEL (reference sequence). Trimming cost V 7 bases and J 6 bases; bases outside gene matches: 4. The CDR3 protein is CASNRDRGPQPQHF. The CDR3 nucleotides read TGTGCCAGCAACCGGGACAGGGGGCCTCAGCCCCAGCATTTT.

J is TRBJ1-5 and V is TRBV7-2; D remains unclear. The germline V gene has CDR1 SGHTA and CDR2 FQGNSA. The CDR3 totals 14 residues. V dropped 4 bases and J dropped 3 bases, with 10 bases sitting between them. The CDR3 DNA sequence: TGTGCCAGCAGCTCCCATAGCTTCAATCAGCCCCAGCATTTT. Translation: CASSSHSFNQPQHF. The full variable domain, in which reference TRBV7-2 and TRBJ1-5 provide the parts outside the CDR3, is GAGVSQSPSNKVTEKGKDVELRCDPISGHTALYWYRQSLGQGLEFLIYFQGNSAPDKSGLPSDRFSAERTGGSVSTLTIQRTQQEDSAVYLCASSSHSFNQPQHFGDGTRLSIL.

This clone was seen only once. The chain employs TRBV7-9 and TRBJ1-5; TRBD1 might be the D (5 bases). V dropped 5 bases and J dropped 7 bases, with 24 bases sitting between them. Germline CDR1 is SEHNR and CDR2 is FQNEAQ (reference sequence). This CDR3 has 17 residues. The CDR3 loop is CASSEWGQDGGKQPQHF. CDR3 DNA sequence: TGTGCCAGCAGCGAATGGGGCCAGGACGGGGGGAAGCAGCCCCAGCATTTT.

Written as DNA, the CDR3 is TGTGCCAGCAGCCCCCGACAGGATAATTCACCCCTCCACTTT. It translates to CASSPRQDNSPLHF. V gene TRBV7-2 combines with J gene TRBJ1-6, with a weak D call TRBD1 (6 bases). Trimming cost V 5 bases and J 5 bases, with 10 bases left between them. The CDR3 runs 14 residues. CDR1 SGHTA and CDR2 FQGNSA come from the germline V gene.

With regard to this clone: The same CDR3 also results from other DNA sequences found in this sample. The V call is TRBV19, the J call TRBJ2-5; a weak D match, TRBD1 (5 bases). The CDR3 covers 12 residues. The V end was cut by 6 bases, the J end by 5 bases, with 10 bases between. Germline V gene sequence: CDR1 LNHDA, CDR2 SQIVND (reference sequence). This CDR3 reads CASRQAGETQYF. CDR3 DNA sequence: TGTGCCAGTAGACAGGCCGGGGAGACCCAGTACTTC. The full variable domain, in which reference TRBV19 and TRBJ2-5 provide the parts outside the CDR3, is DGGITQSPKYLFRKEGQNVTLSCEQNLNHDAMYWYRQDPGQGLRLIYYSQIVNDFQKGDIAEGYSVSREKKESFPLTVTSAQKNPTAFYLCASRQAGETQYFGPGTRLLVL.